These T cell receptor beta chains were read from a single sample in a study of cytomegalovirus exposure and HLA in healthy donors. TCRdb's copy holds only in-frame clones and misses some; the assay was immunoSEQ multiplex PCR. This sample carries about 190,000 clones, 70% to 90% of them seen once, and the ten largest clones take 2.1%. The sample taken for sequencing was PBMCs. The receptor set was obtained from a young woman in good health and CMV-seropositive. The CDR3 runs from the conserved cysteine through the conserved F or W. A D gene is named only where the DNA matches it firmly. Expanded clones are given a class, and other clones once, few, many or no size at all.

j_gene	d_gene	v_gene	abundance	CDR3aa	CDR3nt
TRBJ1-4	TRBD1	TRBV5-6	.	CASSPDRGRPNEKLFF	TGTGCCAGCAGCCCGGACAGGGGGAGACCGAATGAAAAACTGTTTTTT
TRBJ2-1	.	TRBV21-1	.	CASSKSGTGGREQFF	TGTGCCAGCAGCAAATCCGGGACAGGGGGACGTGAGCAGTTCTTC
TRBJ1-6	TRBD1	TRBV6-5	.	CASSARQGEDSPLHF	TGTGCCAGCAGTGCCAGACAGGGGGAAGATTCACCCCTCCACTTT
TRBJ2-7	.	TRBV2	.	CASSEFPTDSYEQYF	TGTGCCAGCAGTGAATTCCCCACAGACTCCTACGAGCAGTACTTC
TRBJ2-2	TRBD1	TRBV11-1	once	CASSATDRGKLELFF	TGTGCCAGCAGCGCGACTGACAGGGGAAAGTTGGAGCTGTTTTTT
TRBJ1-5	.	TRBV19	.	CASSKLAIKGVYSNQPQHF	TGTGCCAGTAGTAAGTTGGCAATCAAGGGGGTTTATAGCAATCAGCCCCAGCATTTT
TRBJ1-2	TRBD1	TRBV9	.	CASSVGTGGEGYTF	TGTGCCAGCAGCGTAGGGACAGGGGGTGAGGGCTACACCTTC
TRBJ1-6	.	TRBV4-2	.	CASSQDRRISYNSPLHF	TGTGCCAGCAGCCAAGATCGGCGGATCTCCTATAATTCACCCCTCCACTTT
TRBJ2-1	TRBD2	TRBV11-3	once	CASSYLAGGLDEQFF	TGTGCCAGCAGTTACCTAGCGGGGGGGCTCGATGAGCAGTTCTTC
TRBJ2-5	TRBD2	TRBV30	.	CAWRLAGGPPQETQYF	TGTGCCTGGAGACTAGCGGGGGGACCTCCACAAGAGACCCAGTACTTC
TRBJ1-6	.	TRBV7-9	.	CASSLAAAVSGSDSPLHF	TGTGCCAGCAGCTTAGCGGCGGCAGTCTCTGGGAGTGATTCACCCCTCCACTTT
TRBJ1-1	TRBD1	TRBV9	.	CASSVAGGDTEAFF	TGTGCCAGCAGCGTAGCAGGGGGCGACACTGAAGCTTTCTTT
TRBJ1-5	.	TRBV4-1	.	CASSQYTGNQPQHF	TGCGCCAGCAGCCAATACACAGGAAATCAGCCCCAGCATTTT
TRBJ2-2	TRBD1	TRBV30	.	CAWRQGNTGELFF	TGTGCCTGGCGACAGGGGAACACCGGGGAGCTGTTTTTT
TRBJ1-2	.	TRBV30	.	CAQVNYGYTF	TGTGCCCAGGTTAACTATGGCTACACCTTC
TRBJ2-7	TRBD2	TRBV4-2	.	CASSQDWNSGGLTYEQYF	TGTGCCAGCAGCCAAGATTGGAATAGCGGGGGGTTAACATACGAGCAGTACTTC
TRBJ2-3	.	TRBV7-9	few	CASSPSLWRTGTDTQYF	TGTGCCAGCAGCCCCAGCTTATGGCGGACTGGCACAGATACGCAGTATTTT
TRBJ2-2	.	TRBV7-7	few	CASSLVVGSTGELFF	TGTGCTAGCAGCTTAGTCGTCGGGTCCACCGGGGAGCTGTTTTTT
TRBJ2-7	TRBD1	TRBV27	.	CASSLSTPTGPYEQYF	TGTGCCAGCAGCCTCTCAACTCCGACAGGGCCCTACGAGCAGTACTTC
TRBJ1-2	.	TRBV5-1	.	CASSLQVAGSGYTF	TGCGCCAGCAGCCTACAGGTGGCGGGGTCCGGCTACACCTTC
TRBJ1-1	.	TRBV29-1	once	CSVGVIFGVEAEAFF	TGCAGCGTTGGGGTTATTTTCGGGGTCGAGGCTGAAGCTTTCTTT
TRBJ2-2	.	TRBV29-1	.	CSVGQGKVFF	TGCAGCGTTGGGCAGGGGAAGGTGTTTTTT
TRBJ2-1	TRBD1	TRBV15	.	CATSRALGQGNSNEQFF	TGTGCCACCAGCAGAGCACTGGGACAGGGGAATTCCAATGAGCAGTTCTTC
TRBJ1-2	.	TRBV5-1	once	CASSLGTDDHYGYTF	TGCGCCAGCAGCTTGGGGACAGACGACCACTATGGCTACACCTTC
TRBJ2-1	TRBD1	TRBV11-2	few	CASSLTGVVNEQFF	TGTGCCAGCAGCTTAACAGGGGTTGTCAATGAGCAGTTCTTC
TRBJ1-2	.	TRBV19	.	CASSGGTNLPPNYGYTF	TGTGCCAGTAGCGGGGGGACGAACCTCCCTCCTAACTATGGCTACACCTTC
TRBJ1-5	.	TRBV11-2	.	CASPPGYSNQPQHF	TGTGCCAGCCCCCCAGGTTATAGCAATCAGCCCCAGCATTTT